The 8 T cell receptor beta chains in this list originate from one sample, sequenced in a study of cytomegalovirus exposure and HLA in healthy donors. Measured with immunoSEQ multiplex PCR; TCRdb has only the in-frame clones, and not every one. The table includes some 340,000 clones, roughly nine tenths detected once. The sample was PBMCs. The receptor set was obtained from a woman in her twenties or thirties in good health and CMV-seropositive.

Written as DNA, the CDR3 is TGTGCCAGCAGCCAGGGACAGGACTATGGCTACACCTTC. The encoded protein is CASSQGQDYGYTF. The chain links TRBV13 to TRBJ1-2, with 8 bases lining up with TRBD1. Germline CDR1 reads PRHDT; CDR2 reads FYEKMQ (reference sequence). The CDR3 runs to 13 residues. With V trimmed by 5 bases and J by 3 bases, 2 bases remained unmatched. The full variable domain, rest sourced from reference TRBV13 and TRBJ1-2, is AAGVIQSPRHLIKEKRETATLKCYPIPRHDTVYWYQQGPGQDPQFLISFYEKMQSDKGSIPDRFSAQQFSDYHSELNMSSLELGDSALYFCASSQGQDYGYTFGSGTRLTVV.

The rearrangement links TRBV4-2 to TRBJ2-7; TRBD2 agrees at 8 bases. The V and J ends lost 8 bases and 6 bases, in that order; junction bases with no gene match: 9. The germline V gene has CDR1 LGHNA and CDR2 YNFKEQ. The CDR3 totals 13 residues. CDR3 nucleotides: TGTGCCAGCGGACGGACTAGCTTAGGCGAGCAGTACTTC. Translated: CASGRTSLGEQYF.

The DNA of the CDR3 is TGTGCCAGCAGCGTAGCCTATACAGGACTAAGCAATCAGCCCCAGCATTTT. It is translated as CASSVAYTGLSNQPQHF. The gene calls are TRBV9 and TRBJ1-5, with D tentatively TRBD1 (5 bases). The germline V gene encodes CDR1 SGDLS and CDR2 YYNGEE. The CDR3 is 17 amino acids. V was cut by 0 bases and J by 1 base, with 14 bases left in between. Together with reference TRBV9 and TRBJ1-5, the CDR3 gives the full variable domain: DSGVTQTPKHLITATGQRVTLRCSPRSGDLSVYWYQQSLDQGLQFLIQYYNGEERAKGNILERFSAQQFPDLHSELNLSSLELGDSALYFCASSVAYTGLSNQPQHFGDGTRLSIL.

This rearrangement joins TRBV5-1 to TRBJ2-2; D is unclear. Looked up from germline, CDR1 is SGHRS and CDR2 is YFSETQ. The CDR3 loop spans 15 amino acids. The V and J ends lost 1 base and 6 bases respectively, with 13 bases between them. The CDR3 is CASSLTPPSAGELFF. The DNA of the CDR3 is TGCGCCAGCAGCTTGACTCCACCGTCGGCCGGGGAGCTGTTTTTT.

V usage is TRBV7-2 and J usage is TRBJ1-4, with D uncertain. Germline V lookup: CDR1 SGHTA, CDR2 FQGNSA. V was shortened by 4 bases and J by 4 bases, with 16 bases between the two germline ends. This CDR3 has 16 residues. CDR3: CASSSPPGRFNEKLFF. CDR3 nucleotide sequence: TGTGCCAGCAGCTCCCCCCCGGGAAGGTTTAATGAAAAACTGTTTTTT.

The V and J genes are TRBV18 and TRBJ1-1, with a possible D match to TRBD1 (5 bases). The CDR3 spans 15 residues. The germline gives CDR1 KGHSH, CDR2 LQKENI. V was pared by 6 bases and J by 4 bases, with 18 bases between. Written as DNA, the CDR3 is TGTGCCAGCTCCTTTAGACGGGGGGATGGCACTGAAGCTTTCTTT. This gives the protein CASSFRRGDGTEAFF.

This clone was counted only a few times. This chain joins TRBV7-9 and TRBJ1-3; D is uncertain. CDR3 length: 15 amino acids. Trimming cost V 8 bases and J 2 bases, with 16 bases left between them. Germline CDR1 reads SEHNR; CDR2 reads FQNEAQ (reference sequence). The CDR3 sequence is CASPTWEGTGNTIYF. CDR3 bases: TGTGCCAGCCCGACCTGGGAGGGTACTGGAAACACCATATATTTT.

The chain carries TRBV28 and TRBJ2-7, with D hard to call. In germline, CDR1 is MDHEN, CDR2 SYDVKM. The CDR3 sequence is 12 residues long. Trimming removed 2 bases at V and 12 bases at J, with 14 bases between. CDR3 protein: CASSLINQEGYF. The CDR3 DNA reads TGTGCCAGCAGTTTAATAAATCAGGAAGGGTACTTC.